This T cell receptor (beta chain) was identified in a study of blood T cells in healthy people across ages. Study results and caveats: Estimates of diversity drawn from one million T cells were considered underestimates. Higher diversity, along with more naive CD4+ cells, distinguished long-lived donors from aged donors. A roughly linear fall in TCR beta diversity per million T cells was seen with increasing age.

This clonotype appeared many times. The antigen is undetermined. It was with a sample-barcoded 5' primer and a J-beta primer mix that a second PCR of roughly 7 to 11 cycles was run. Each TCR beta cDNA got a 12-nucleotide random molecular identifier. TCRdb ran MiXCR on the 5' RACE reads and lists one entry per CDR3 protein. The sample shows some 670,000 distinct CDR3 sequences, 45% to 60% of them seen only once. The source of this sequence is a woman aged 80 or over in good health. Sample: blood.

The CDR3 sequence: CASSLPLAGKINEQFF. CDR3 bases: TGTGCCAGCAGTTTACCCCTGGCGGGAAAAATCAATGAGCAGTTCTTC. The chain has TRBV28 and TRBJ2-1, with D possibly TRBD2 on 6 matching bases. The CDR3 totals 16 residues. Germline loops: CDR1 MDHEN, CDR2 SYDVKM. Deletions cut 2 bases from V and 6 bases from J, with 17 bases between.